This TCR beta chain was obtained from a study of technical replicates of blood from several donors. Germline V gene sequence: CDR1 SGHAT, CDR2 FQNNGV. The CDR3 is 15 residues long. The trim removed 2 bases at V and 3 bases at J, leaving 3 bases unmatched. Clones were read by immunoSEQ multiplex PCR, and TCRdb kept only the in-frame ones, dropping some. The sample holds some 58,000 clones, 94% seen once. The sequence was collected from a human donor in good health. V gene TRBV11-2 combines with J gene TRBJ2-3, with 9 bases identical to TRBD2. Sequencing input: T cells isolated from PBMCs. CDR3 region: CASSLRTSVTDTQYF. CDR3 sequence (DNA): TGTGCCAGCAGCTTAAGGACTAGCGTGACAGATACGCAGTATTTT.